The 9 T cell receptor beta chains below were found in one sample sequenced in a study of T cell repertoires in cytomegalovirus infection. MiXCR was run by TCRdb on the reads, yielding one entry per CDR3 protein. The sample carries about 530,000 distinct CDR3 sequences, about a quarter recorded once. The sequenced sample consisted of PBMCs. Every receptor here comes from a human donor in good health (CMV status not recorded). Some clones in this sample may be carry-over from other donors' samples.

This clonotype has a handful of counts. The rearrangement joins TRBV7-6 to TRBJ2-1, with D perhaps matching TRBD2 (6 bases). This CDR3 spans 17 amino acids. The germline V and J ends were trimmed by 1 base and 6 bases, with 19 bases remaining between them. CDR1 SGHVS and CDR2 FNYEAQ come from the germline V gene. Here the CDR3 reads CASSLDGTPDLGNEQFF. CDR3 coding DNA: TGTGCCAGCAGCTTAGACGGGACTCCCGATTTAGGCAATGAGCAGTTCTTC.

This sequence joins TRBV20-1 and TRBJ2-2; D ambiguous. The CDR3 sequence is 13 residues long. V gave up 0 bases and J gave up 3 bases, with 5 bases separating them. The germline CDR1 and CDR2 sequences are DFQATT and SNEGSKA (reference sequence). The CDR3 coding sequence is TGCAGTGCTAGAGATGGCTACACCGGGGAGCTGTTTTTT. It yields the protein CSARDGYTGELFF.

This clonotype was seen only a few times. The V call is TRBV12-3 or TRBV12-4, the J call TRBJ2-3; 8 bases are shared with TRBD2. The CDR3 sequence is 16 residues long. Trimming cost V 7 bases and J 3 bases; bases outside gene matches: 12. CDR3 protein: CASTLTGAGVTDTQYF. For the CDR3, the DNA is TGTGCCAGCACCCTAACGGGAGCGGGAGTAACAGATACGCAGTATTTT.

The DNA of the CDR3 is TGTGCCAGCAGTGCCGGACTAGCGGGGGGCGAGCAGTACGTC. It specifies CASSAGLAGGEQYV. The rearrangement links TRBV6-2 or TRBV6-3 to TRBJ2-7, with 14 nucleotides matching TRBD2. Germline V gene data show CDR1 as MNHEY and CDR2 as SVGEGT. The CDR3 is 14 amino acids. With V trimmed by 5 bases and J by 6 bases, 3 bases remained unmatched.

V usage is TRBV7-2 and J usage is TRBJ1-1; 8 nucleotides match TRBD1. The V and J ends lost 1 base and 6 bases, in that order; junction bases with no gene match: 7. The CDR3 spans 15 residues. CDR1 and CDR2 from the germline V gene are SGHTA and FQGNSA. The CDR3 DNA reads as TGTGCCAGCAGCTTAGATCAGGGGGCGGGCGCTGAAGCTTTCTTT. The encoded protein is CASSLDQGAGAEAFF.

The chain combines TRBV6-2 or TRBV6-3 with TRBJ2-5; 11 nucleotides agree with TRBD2. J gave up 2 bases and V 6 bases, and 5 bases lay outside the gene matches. CDR1 MNHEY and CDR2 SVGEGT come from the germline V gene. The CDR3 is made up of 15 amino acids. The CDR3 sequence: CASRGGLAVQETQYF. CDR3 nucleotides: TGTGCCAGCAGGGGGGGACTAGCGGTACAAGAGACCCAGTACTTC.

This clonotype has just one count. The chain recombines TRBV28 with TRBJ2-1; 7 positions match TRBD2. V trimming: 2 bases; J trimming: 8 bases; junction bases outside the gene matches: 9. The CDR3 sequence is 15 residues long. The germline CDR1 and CDR2 sequences are MDHEN and SYDVKM. In DNA, the CDR3 is TGTGCCAGCAGTTTAGCGGGAGCCAAGGCGGATGAGCAGTTCTTC. Encoded protein: CASSLAGAKADEQFF.

This sequence joins TRBV4-2 and TRBJ1-1; D remains unclear. The CDR3 is made up of 11 amino acids. Deletions cut 8 bases from V and 5 bases from J, with 9 bases between. Germline V gene data show CDR1 as LGHNA and CDR2 as YNFKEQ. The CDR3 DNA reads as TGTGCCAGCCAACGGGATACTGAAGCTTTCTTT. Translation: CASQRDTEAFF.

This clonotype appeared many times. This chain uses TRBV7-6 with TRBJ2-7, with 12 bases fitting TRBD2. The CDR3 has 15 amino acids. Germline CDR1 reads SGHVS; CDR2 reads FNYEAQ. V was clipped by 4 bases and J by 5 bases; unmatched bases: 6. The CDR3 DNA reads as TGTGCCAGCAGCTACCGGACTAGCGGGGACCACGAGCAGTACTTC. Translating it yields CASSYRTSGDHEQYF.